These T cell receptor beta chains were read from a single sample in a study of blood T cell repertoires in COVID-19. This table comes from immunoSEQ multiplex PCR, and its TCRdb copy is limited to in-frame clones, with some not included. In the table there are about 200,000 clones, about 86% of which are singletons. What was sequenced was PBMCs or T cells enriched from blood (not recorded which). Source of these receptors: a woman between 35 and 50 years old with acute COVID-19. Each CDR3 is given with its conserved first and last residue. Clone sizes are given selectively: once, few, many, or a class where the clone is expanded.

V	length	size	CDR3
TRBV11-3	11	-	CASGGTAKQYF
TRBV6-1	13	-	CASSDRGNQPQHF
TRBV6-5	14	-	CASSYGPGGAEAFF
TRBV28	13	once	CASREDALGTQYF
TRBV28	10	-	CASSGYEQYF
TRBV13	13	-	CASSPNSGDTQYF
TRBV18	15	-	CASSYYGTTYNEQFF
TRBV27	13	-	CASRLAGDYEQYF
TRBV30	11	-	CAWRYNTEAFF
TRBV28	12	-	CASSHQGYEQYF
TRBV7-8	20	once	CASSLRVLRDRGPGANVLTF
TRBV2	15	-	CASSVGQGFNYGYTF
TRBV4-1	16	-	CASSQGWTSGNNEQFF
TRBV6-5	15	once	CASSYTRSTNEKLFF
TRBV15	15	-	CATSRPFGQNQPQHF
TRBV28	12	-	CASSTQGYGYTF
TRBV29-1	17	-	CSALGLAGGGEYNEQFF
TRBV2	15	-	CASSGRQATEEPQHF
TRBV9	16	-	CASSVSGASGTYEQYF
TRBV29-1	13	-	CSVEADSYTEAFF
TRBV27	15	-	CASSFIAGVYNEQFF
TRBV14	18	few	CASSQDGRLAGGAYEQYF
TRBV20-1	15	-	CSASRLGQGTYEQYF
TRBV10-3	18	-	CAISESWASGGEKNEQFF